Sequencing of this TCR beta chain was carried out in a study of T cell repertoires in cytomegalovirus infection. This clonotype was recorded many times. TCRdb re-called the reads with MiXCR, one entry per CDR3 protein. Here the sample spans approximately 500,000 distinct CDR3 sequences, about 11% being singletons. The TCR comes from a human donor in good health (CMV status not recorded). Some clones in this sample may be carry-over from other donors' samples. Sequenced material: PBMCs.

Here the CDR3 reads CASSPPPTGAAKNIQYF. CDR3 nucleotides: TGTGCCAGCAGCCCCCCCCCAACGGGAGCGGCCAAAAACATTCAGTACTTC. The J gene is TRBJ2-4, the V gene TRBV7-9, with D tentatively TRBD2 (6 bases). The CDR3 totals 17 residues. V was trimmed by 5 bases and J by 1 base, leaving 18 bases between them. Per germline, CDR1 SEHNR and CDR2 FQNEAQ (reference sequence).